The sequence of this T cell receptor beta chain was determined in a study of blood T cell repertoires in COVID-19. Study-wide background: For recovered donors of Cohort 3, there were two negative PCRs, clearance, or symptom resolution.

This table comes from immunoSEQ multiplex PCR, and its TCRdb copy is limited to in-frame clones, with some not included. Found here are approximately 170,000 clones, roughly 85% of them singletons; the top ten hold 19%. CDR3 length: 19 amino acids. V lost 0 bases to trimming and J lost 5 bases; unmatched junction nucleotides: 15. CDR1 and CDR2 (germline): SGDLS, YYNGEE. The chain couples TRBV9 to TRBJ2-7; 12 bases fit TRBD2. Input material: PBMCs or T cells enriched from blood (not recorded which). This receptor was taken from a woman aged 65 to 85 in a cohort exposed to, infected with or recovered from COVID-19 (not recorded which). CDR3 residues: CASSVAPAERTSGKDEQYF. The CDR3 coding sequence is TGTGCCAGCAGCGTAGCGCCGGCCGAGCGGACTAGCGGGAAGGACGAGCAGTACTTC.